This TCR beta chain was sequenced in a study of blood T cell repertoires in COVID-19 (dated by TCRdb to the early 2020s). Regarding the study in general: Samples covering the acute and convalescent phases of COVID-19 were provided by collaborators in the United States, Italy and Spain. The prospective study material was composed of cDNA or gDNA derived from T cells, B-cell-depleted T cells, or PBMCs. Deeply sampled blood TCRbeta repertoires from subjects exposed to, actively infected with, or recovered from COVID-19 were included in the dataset. The repertoires were released in a freely available public database meant as a resource for research on the immune response to SARS-CoV-2. The samples were drawn from the first 160 participants of the ongoing ImmuneRACE study and from some 1,300 subjects provided by 6 global collaborators. A de-identified subject ID, COVID-19 status, age in years and sex were almost always included in the sample metadata. Where HLA class I and class II types were available, the types were taken from metadata supplied by the sample provider, not from assay-based typing. Here is what the overall study found, with its caveats: Clinical and demographic metadata were provided uncurated, with the amount varying by source and participant.

TCRbeta CDR3 regions were amplified from genomic DNA using the immunoSEQ Assay, a bias-controlled multiplex PCR. For the original study's pipeline: The number of nucleated cells in each sample was estimated by amplification of reference gene primers within the assay. To quantify the absolute abundance of each unique TCRbeta CDR3 rearrangement, sequence reads were collapsed and filtered. For each sample, productive Simpson clonality was calculated by taking the square root of Simpson's diversity index across productive rearrangements. Sourced from immuneACCESS, this table was stored by TCRdb with only in-frame sequences that have V and J called. A share of the clones is absent; for the studies checked, an unresolved V gene accounts for under half, and the remainder has no known explanation. V, J and clone size derive from that table, while D and trimming were established from the DNA sequence. The sample table records 150,000 to 200,000 clones; about four fifths of these occur just once. Less than 15% of the sample rests with the top ten.

The CDR3 starts with the cysteine, ends with the phenylalanine, and has 17 residues. The only DNA kept is the CDR3, 51 bases in frame from the first base. The germline V gene (reference sequence) provides CDR1 LGHDT and CDR2 YNNKEL. The V end gives up 4 bases and the J end 4 bases, leaving 10 bases in the junction not matched to a gene. Enrolling through a virtual design, the prospective study's participants ranged in age from roughly 18 to 90 years and lived across approximately 25 United States geographic areas. To assign participants to cohorts, the prospective study relied on clinical history that participants themselves reported in a screening survey and a study questionnaire. ImmuneRACE Cohort 3 recovered participants were defined by two consecutive negative NP/OP PCR tests, healthcare professional clearance, or symptom resolution. In the prospective study, mobile phlebotomists collected whole blood, serum and a nasopharyngeal or oropharyngeal swab from each participant. Participants in the prospective study had the option to provide additional blood draws and questionnaires over a roughly 2-month period. Prospective study blood samples were shipped either frozen or at room temperature before DNA extraction.

As to this clone: The antigen it binds to is not known. The input lacks base qualities; no much larger clone sits a single base away.

This sequence was found in a man aged 45-65 years who had recovered from COVID-19. Sequenced: PBMCs or T cells enriched from blood (not recorded which). Recombination connected TRBV3-1 (or the pseudogene TRBV3-2) to TRBJ2-6; TRBD2 matches 7 bases in the middle. This receptor carries the CDR3 CASSPGGRGSGANVLTF. The DNA is as follows: TGTGCCAGCAGCCCGGGAGGTCGGGGCTCCGGGGCCAACGTCCTGACTTTC.